The 8 T cell receptor beta chains listed next were all sequenced from one sample in a study of cytomegalovirus exposure and HLA in healthy donors. The data were produced by immunoSEQ multiplex PCR, yet TCRdb's version contains in-frame clones alone and is incomplete. The sample consists of roughly 270,000 clones, 88% of them appearing once. Sequenced sample: PBMCs. These receptors came from a woman younger than 30 in good health and CMV-seronegative.

Turning to this clone: An end of the junction does not agree with germline; a read error may underlie this. This CDR3 reads CASNIAGGTEQFF. The CDR3 DNA follows: TGTGCCAGTAATATAGCGGGAGGGACTGAGCAGTTCTTC. V gene TRBV19 combines with J gene TRBJ2-1; 11 nucleotides match TRBD2. In germline, CDR1 is LNHDA, CDR2 SQIVND (reference sequence). There are 13 residues in the CDR3.

The rearrangement uses TRBV27 and TRBJ2-5, with 9 bases that match TRBD1. Germline CDR1 MNHEY, CDR2 SMNVEV (reference sequence). CDR3 length: 15 residues. Losses at the gene ends were 4 bases for V and 5 bases for J; bases not matched to a gene: 8. In DNA, the CDR3 is TGTGCCAGCAGTTCTGGGACAGGGTCGACGGAGACCCAGTACTTC. Its translation: CASSSGTGSTETQYF.

The chain has TRBV28 and TRBJ2-2, with 12 bases fitting TRBD2. V was clipped by 4 bases and J by 3 bases; unmatched bases: 3. CDR3 size: 16 residues. CDR1 MDHEN and CDR2 SYDVKM come from the germline V gene. The CDR3 nucleotides are TGTGCCAGCAGTTCTAGCGGGAGGGGGGACACCGGGGAGCTGTTTTTT. This gives the protein CASSSSGRGDTGELFF.

This chain joins TRBV28 and TRBJ2-6, with D perhaps matching TRBD2 (7 bases). Germline-derived CDR1 and CDR2 are MDHEN and SYDVKM. Trimming stripped 3 bases from V and 3 bases from J, with 12 bases between. This CDR3 comprises 16 residues. The CDR3 bases are TGTGCCAGCAGTTTCCGGGGGGCTTTTGGGGCCAACGTCCTGACTTTC. It specifies CASSFRGAFGANVLTF.

The chain links TRBV6-5 to TRBJ2-7, with 7 bases aligning to TRBD2. The CDR3 sequence is 14 residues long. J gave up 4 bases and V 4 bases, and 7 bases lay outside the gene matches. Per germline, CDR1 MNHEY and CDR2 SVGAGI. In DNA form, the CDR3 reads TGTGCCAGCAGTTTGAGCGGGACCGAATACGAGCAGTACTTC. It yields the protein CASSLSGTEYEQYF.

This chain joins TRBV15 and TRBJ2-7, with 8 bases that match TRBD2. V lost 8 bases to trimming and J lost 2 bases; unmatched junction nucleotides: 8. The germline V gene has CDR1 LNHNV and CDR2 YYDKDF (reference sequence). This CDR3 contains 14 residues. CDR3 sequence: CATAREVSAYEQYF. CDR3 sequence (DNA): TGTGCCACCGCGCGGGAGGTTTCTGCCTACGAGCAGTACTTC.

This chain uses TRBV6-1 with TRBJ2-7; 7 nucleotides match TRBD1. CDR1 is MNHNS and CDR2 is SASEGT in the germline V gene. The CDR3 is made up of 12 amino acids. The trim removed 6 bases at V and 4 bases at J, leaving 3 bases unmatched. The CDR3, as DNA: TGTGCCAGCAGAGACAGGGTATACGAGCAGTACTTC. Its protein is CASRDRVYEQYF.

This clone has ten or more counts. The gene calls are TRBV10-3 and TRBJ1-1; a possible D gene is TRBD1 (6 bases). Trimming left V 2 bases short and J 5 bases short, with 9 bases between. Germline lookup yields CDR1 ENHRY and CDR2 SYGVKD. This CDR3 spans 13 amino acids. The CDR3 is CAISETGLTEAFF. The CDR3, as DNA: TGTGCCATCAGTGAGACAGGGCTTACTGAAGCTTTCTTT.